Here is one T cell receptor (beta chain) with its context. The data were obtained in a study of blood T cell repertoires in COVID-19. Study-level background: The United States, Italy and Spain were the sources of the acute and convalescent COVID-19 samples. PBMCs, B-cell-depleted T cells, or T cells provided the cDNA or gDNA that made up the material.

Under the authors' procedure: It was from reference gene primer amplification that nucleated cell counts were estimated. Produced via immunoSEQ multiplex PCR; TCRdb's table is partial and in-frame only. That table supplies the V and J calls and clone size; D and trimming were determined from the DNA. The table includes just over 250,000 clones, about 89% detected once. Deletions cut 4 bases from V and 9 bases from J, with 13 bases between. The V gene's germline CDR1 is SEHNR and CDR2 FQNEAQ (reference sequence). The CDR3 loop spans 13 amino acids. The chain recombines TRBV7-9 with TRBJ2-1; D possibly corresponds to TRBD1 (6 bases). This clonotype was sampled from a man aged 35-49 years who had recovered from COVID-19. Sequencing was done on a sample of peripheral blood. The CDR3 loop is CASSYRVLGEQFF. CDR3 DNA: TGTGCCAGCAGCTACAGGGTCCTCGGTGAGCAGTTCTTC.